The 5 T cell receptor beta chains below were found in one sample sequenced in a study of metastatic and nonmetastatic thyroid tumors. TCRdb reanalyzed the PCR reads with MiXCR. The sample carries 7,000 to 10,000 clones, around 29% recorded once. No treatment of any kind had been given to any patient before thyroid surgery. The sequenced sample consisted of tumor tissue. The receptors derive from a female donor with papillary thyroid cancer or a benign thyroid nodule (not recorded which). Some clones in this sample may be carry-over from other donors' samples.

The table lists this clone with a few counts. J is TRBJ2-1 and V is TRBV27; TRBD2 might be the D (6 bases). Trimming removed 5 bases at V and 9 bases at J, with 14 bases between. The CDR3 covers 13 residues. Germline V gene lookup returns CDR1 MNHEY and CDR2 SMNVEV (reference sequence). In DNA form, the CDR3 reads TGTGCCAGCAGTCTTGGGGGGTTTGGTGAGCAGTTCTTC. Amino acids: CASSLGGFGEQFF.

Details on this clone: Its ends do not fully match the called genes, so a read error is possible. The V call is TRBV6-2 or TRBV6-3, the J call TRBJ2-2; 8 positions match TRBD1. There are 15 residues in the CDR3. Germline V gene data show CDR1 as MNHEY and CDR2 as SVGEGT. This chain's CDR3 is CASISQGAYTGELFF. As DNA, the CDR3 is TGTGCCAGCATTTCTCAGGGGGCCTACACCGGGGAGCTGTTTTTC.

This clone is labeled large. The genes are TRBV12-3 or TRBV12-4 and TRBJ1-3, with D unclear. The V and J ends lost 5 bases and 0 bases respectively, with 8 bases between them. The CDR3 has 14 residues. Here the CDR3 reads CASSPTSSGNTIYF. CDR3 bases: TGTGCCAGCAGTCCAACGAGCTCTGGAAACACCATATATTTT.

This clone appeared a few times. This chain uses TRBV6-6 with TRBJ2-7; TRBD1 aligns across 12 bases. With V trimmed by 2 bases and J by 12 bases, 5 bases remained unmatched. The germline V gene encodes CDR1 MNHNY and CDR2 SVGAGI (reference sequence). This CDR3 spans 13 amino acids. The CDR3 region has the DNA TGTGCCAGCAGTTACGGGGACAGGGGGCCCAGGTACGTC. Encoded protein: CASSYGDRGPRYV.

The rearrangement uses TRBV7-8 and TRBJ1-2; 8 nucleotides match TRBD1. With 0 bases clipped from V and 6 bases from J, the junction kept 12 bases outside the gene matches. Germline V gene sequence: CDR1 SGHVS, CDR2 FQNEAQ. The CDR3 has 17 amino acids. The CDR3 DNA follows: TGTGCCAGCAGCTTAGCGAGGTCGCACAGGGGGAGCAATGGCTACACCTTC. This codes for CASSLARSHRGSNGYTF.